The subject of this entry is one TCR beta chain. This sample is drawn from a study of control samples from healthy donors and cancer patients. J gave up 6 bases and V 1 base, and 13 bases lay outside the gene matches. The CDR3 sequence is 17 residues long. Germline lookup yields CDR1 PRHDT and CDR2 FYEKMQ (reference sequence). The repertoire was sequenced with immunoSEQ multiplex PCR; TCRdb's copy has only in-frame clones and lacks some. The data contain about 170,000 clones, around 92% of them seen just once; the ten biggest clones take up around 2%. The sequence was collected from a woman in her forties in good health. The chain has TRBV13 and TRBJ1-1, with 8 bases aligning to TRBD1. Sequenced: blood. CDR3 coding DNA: TGTGCCAGCAGCTTAGTTAGTGGTACAGGGGGAAGGGCTGAAGCTTTCTTT. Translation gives CASSLVSGTGGRAEAFF.